The 17 T cell receptor beta chains below all came from one sample that was sequenced in a study of type 1 regulatory T cells (dated by TCRdb to the early 2020s). These reads were obtained on an Illumina MiSeq. TCRdb's own reprocessing of the public reads used fastp at Q25 and MiXCR and kept productive beta chains. CDR3 protein duplicates are merged, each entry listing the most common genes and DNA. The sample table lists roughly 65,000 distinct CDR3 sequences, roughly 49% of them with a count of one. The top ten clonotypes cover roughly 2.1% of the sample. These receptors have no identified antigens. Specimen: cultured non-Tr1 T cells, either the whole culture or a sorted T cell fraction (not recorded which). The cell subset or site tag for this specimen amounts to: non-Tr1 population from the T-allo10 product. These receptors were collected from a human donor in good health.

This clonotype was found a few times. The chain is built from TRBV20-1 and TRBJ2-6; no firm D call. There are 13 residues in the CDR3. V lost 3 bases and J lost 0, with 3 bases in between. CDR1 and CDR2 (germline): DFQATT, SNEGSKA (reference sequence). The CDR3 region has the DNA TGCAGTGCTAGGGTCTCTGGGGCCAACGTCCTGACTTTC. Translation: CSARVSGANVLTF.

This rearrangement joins TRBV15 to TRBJ1-2; 10 positions match TRBD1. Germline V lookup: CDR1 LNHNV, CDR2 YYDKDF (reference sequence). The length of the CDR3 is 16 residues. Germline trimming cut 3 bases from V and 4 bases from J; bases unmatched to any gene: 8. The CDR3 loop reads CATSRTGQGEGYGYTF. The CDR3 bases are TGTGCCACCAGCAGGACCGGACAGGGGGAAGGCTATGGCTACACCTTC.

A few counts support this clonotype. This chain links TRBV2 with TRBJ1-5, with D unclear. The CDR3 runs to 14 residues. V was trimmed by 4 bases and J by 3 bases, leaving 10 bases between them. Germline V gene sequence: CDR1 SNHLY, CDR2 FYNNEI. In DNA, the CDR3 is TGTGCCAGCAGTGTTCTGGGTTCCAATCAGCCCCAGCATTTT. Amino acid sequence: CASSVLGSNQPQHF. The full variable domain, in which reference TRBV2 and TRBJ1-5 provide the parts outside the CDR3, is EPEVTQTPSHQVTQMGQEVILRCVPISNHLYFYWYRQILGQKVEFLVSFYNNEISEKSEIFDDQFSVERPDGSNFTLKIRSTKLEDSAMYFCASSVLGSNQPQHFGDGTRLSIL.

This clonotype was counted a few times. The chain employs TRBV6-5 and TRBJ2-3; D might be TRBD1 (5 bases). This CDR3 is 16 amino acids long. The ends were cut back, 6 bases at V and 1 base at J, with 17 bases in the middle. Per germline, CDR1 MNHEY and CDR2 SVGAGI. CDR3 region: CASRSAGNPGTDTQYF. The CDR3 DNA is TGTGCCAGCAGGTCCGCAGGGAACCCCGGCACAGATACGCAGTATTTT.

This clonotype has only one observation. The J gene is TRBJ2-7, the V gene TRBV6-2 or TRBV6-3; tentatively, D is TRBD2 (6 bases). The CDR3 runs 12 residues. Between the trimmed V and J ends, which lost 8 bases and 5 bases, there was a span of 13 bases. Germline CDR1 reads MNHEY; CDR2 reads SVGEGT. The CDR3 sequence is CASARSGDEQYF. CDR3 nucleotide sequence: TGTGCCAGCGCACGTTCGGGAGACGAGCAGTACTTC.

V usage is TRBV5-1 and J usage is TRBJ2-5, with a weak D call TRBD2 (7 bases). V gave up 1 base and J gave up 4 bases, with 8 bases separating them. Germline-derived CDR1 and CDR2 are SGHRS and YFSETQ. The CDR3 sequence is 13 residues long. The CDR3 reads CASSLRGGETQYF. The CDR3 DNA is TGCGCCAGCAGCTTGAGGGGGGGAGAGACCCAGTACTTC.

A few counts support this clonotype. This sequence joins TRBV4-3 and TRBJ2-3; the match to TRBD2 covers 11 bases. The length of the CDR3 is 17 residues. Trimming at V came to 1 base and at J to 0 bases, leaving 3 bases not matched to a gene. CDR1 LGHNA and CDR2 YSLEER come from the germline V gene. The CDR3 sequence: CASSQAVAGGSTDTQYF. The CDR3 region has the DNA TGCGCCAGCAGCCAAGCCGTAGCGGGGGGGAGCACAGATACGCAGTATTTT.

This chain joins TRBV30 and TRBJ2-7; 7 nucleotides line up with TRBD2. The CDR3 has 15 amino acids. J lost 7 bases, V lost 0 bases, and 12 bases had no gene match. The germline gives CDR1 GTSNPN, CDR2 SVGIG (reference sequence). As DNA, the CDR3 is TGTGCCTGGAGTGTAGGACTAAGCGGGGAGAATGAGCAGTACTTC. This codes for CAWSVGLSGENEQYF.

This clonotype was seen only once. The genes are TRBV5-1 and TRBJ2-6, with D unresolved. The CDR3 has 14 amino acids. V lost 0 bases, J lost 1 base, and 2 bases lay in between. Germline V gives CDR1 SGHRS, CDR2 YFSETQ. Here the CDR3 reads CASSLESGANVLTF. The DNA of the CDR3 is TGCGCCAGCAGCTTGGAGTCTGGGGCCAACGTCCTGACTTTC.

This sequence joins TRBV6-6 and TRBJ2-2, with D perhaps TRBD1 (6 bases). The CDR3 has 18 residues. Trimming took 6 bases from V and 0 from J, leaving 20 bases between them. Per germline, CDR1 MNHNY and CDR2 SVGAGI (reference sequence). CDR3 in DNA: TGTGCCAGCAGGCCAAAAACTCCAGGGGCGTCGAACACCGGGGAGCTGTTTTTT. Its translation: CASRPKTPGASNTGELFF.

The sample holds a few counts of this clonotype. This chain connects TRBV18 to TRBJ1-2; the D gene is possibly TRBD1 (6 bases). With 4 bases removed from V and 8 bases from J, the gap between germline ends came to 11 bases. CDR3 size: 12 residues. CDR1 and CDR2 (germline): KGHSH, LQKENI. The CDR3 loop reads CASSLQGQGYTF. CDR3 DNA sequence: TGTGCCAGCTCACTCCAGGGGCAAGGCTACACCTTC.

The chain carries TRBV5-4 and TRBJ1-2; 9 bases line up with TRBD1. Germline CDR1 and CDR2: SGHNT and YYREEE (reference sequence). CDR3 size: 15 residues. J was trimmed by 4 bases and V by 3 bases; bases with no gene match: 7. CDR3 sequence reads: CASSYSPGQGYGYTF. In DNA, the CDR3 is TGTGCCAGCAGCTACTCGCCGGGACAGGGCTATGGCTACACCTTC.

The gene calls are TRBV27 and TRBJ1-2; 7 bases agree with TRBD1. CDR3 length: 15 amino acids. Per germline, CDR1 MNHEY and CDR2 SMNVEV (reference sequence). The ends lost 4 bases at V and 4 bases at J; junction bases unmatched: 9. The CDR3 nucleotides read TGTGCCAGCAGTTCACAGGGGCCATTAGGCTATGGCTACACCTTC. Translating gives CASSSQGPLGYGYTF.

The gene calls are TRBV11-3 and TRBJ2-5; D may be TRBD1 (6 bases). V gave up 5 bases and J gave up 4 bases, with 23 bases separating them. The CDR3 spans 17 residues. The germline CDR1 and CDR2 sequences are SGHNT and YENEEA. CDR3 nucleotide sequence: TGTGCCAGCAGCACCCGGGTCGGGACACAAGGGGCAGAGACCCAGTACTTC. This gives the protein CASSTRVGTQGAETQYF.

The chain links TRBV20-1 to TRBJ1-2; TRBD1 matches at 9 bases. This CDR3 contains 14 residues. CDR1 DFQATT and CDR2 SNEGSKA come from the germline V gene (reference sequence). The V segment lost 0 bases and the J segment 8 bases; nucleotides outside the gene matches: 7. Written as DNA, the CDR3 is TGCAGTGCTAGAGACCAACAGGGGGCAGGAGGCTACACCTTC. It encodes CSARDQQGAGGYTF.

The chain combines TRBV30 with TRBJ1-2; D may be TRBD1 (6 bases). Trimming removed 3 bases from V and 3 bases from J, with 14 bases in between. The CDR3 contains 14 residues. Germline assignment: CDR1 GTSNPN and CDR2 SVGIG (reference sequence). The CDR3 nucleotides read TGTGCCTGGAGACCCGACAGGCCTGACTATGGCTACACCTTC. This translates into CAWRPDRPDYGYTF.

This clonotype was observed a single time. The V and J genes are TRBV10-3 and TRBJ2-3; D is uncertain. This CDR3 is 15 amino acids long. V lost 5 bases and J 0 bases, leaving 12 bases between the germline ends. Germline CDR1 reads ENHRY; CDR2 reads SYGVKD. The CDR3 DNA reads as TGTGCCATCAGTTCCGGTCTCAGAAGCACAGATACGCAGTATTTT. Its translation is CAISSGLRSTDTQYF.